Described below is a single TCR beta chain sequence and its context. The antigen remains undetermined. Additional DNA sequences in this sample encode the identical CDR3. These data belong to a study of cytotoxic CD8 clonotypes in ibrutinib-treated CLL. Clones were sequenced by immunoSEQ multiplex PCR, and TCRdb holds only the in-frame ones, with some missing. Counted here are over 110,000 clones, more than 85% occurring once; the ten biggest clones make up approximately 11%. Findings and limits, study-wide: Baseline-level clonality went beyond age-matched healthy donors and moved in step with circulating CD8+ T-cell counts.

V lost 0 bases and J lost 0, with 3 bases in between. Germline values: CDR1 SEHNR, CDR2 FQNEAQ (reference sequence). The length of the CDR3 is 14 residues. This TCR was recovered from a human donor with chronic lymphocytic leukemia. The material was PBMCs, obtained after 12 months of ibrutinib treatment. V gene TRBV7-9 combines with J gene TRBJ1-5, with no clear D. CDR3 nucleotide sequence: TGTGCCAGCAGCTTAGCAGGTAGCAATCAGCCCCAGCATTTT. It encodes CASSLAGSNQPQHF. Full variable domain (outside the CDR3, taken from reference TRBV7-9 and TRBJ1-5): DTGVSQNPRHKITKRGQNVTFRCDPISEHNRLYWYRQTLGQGPEFLTYFQNEAQLEKSRLLSDRFSAERPKGSFSTLEIQRTEQGDSAMYLCASSLAGSNQPQHFGDGTRLSIL.